Sequencing of this T cell receptor beta chain was carried out in a study of cytomegalovirus exposure and HLA in healthy donors. Study-wide results and caveats: Altogether, 164 TCR beta chains were recorded as cytomegalovirus-associated. In a later analysis, across HLA loci, associated TCR counts were highest for DRB1, lowest for HLA-C. Most TCR sequences were rare, but some public TCRs occurred in many donors. Analyses of presence and absence presupposed an approximately uniform sequencing depth across donors.

As concerns this clone: Its antigen is as yet unknown.

The germline V gene encodes CDR1 LNHDA and CDR2 SQIVND (reference sequence). V was pared by 6 bases and J by 2 bases, with 13 bases between. CDR3 size: 14 residues. Primers included in the PCR were 60 Vbeta and 13 Jbeta primers. Profiled with immunoSEQ multiplex PCR; TCRdb holds only in-frame clones, not every one. Of around 99,000 clones in the sample, roughly 71% were seen once. This TCR came from a woman between 70 and 85 years old in good health and CMV-seropositive. Specimen: PBMCs. This rearrangement joins TRBV19 to TRBJ1-1, with D possibly matching TRBD1 (5 bases). CDR3 amino acids: CASSRTGENTEAFF. The CDR3 DNA reads as TGTGCCAGTAGCCGGACGGGGGAAAACACTGAAGCTTTCTTT.